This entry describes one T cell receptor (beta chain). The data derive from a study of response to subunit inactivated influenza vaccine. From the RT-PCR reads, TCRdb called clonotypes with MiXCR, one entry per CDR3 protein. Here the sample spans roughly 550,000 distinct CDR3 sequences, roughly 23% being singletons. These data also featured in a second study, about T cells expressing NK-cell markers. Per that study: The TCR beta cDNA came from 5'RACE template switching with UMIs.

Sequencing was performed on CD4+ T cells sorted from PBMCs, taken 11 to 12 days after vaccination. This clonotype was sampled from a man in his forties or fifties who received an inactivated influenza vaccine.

This CDR3 is CASITGGHEQFF. In DNA, the CDR3 is TGTGCCAGCATTACCGGTGGGCATGAGCAGTTCTTC. V and J are TRBV6-6 and TRBJ2-1; D remains unclear. V gave up 7 bases and J gave up 8 bases, with 12 bases separating them. The CDR3 covers 12 residues. Per the germline V gene, CDR1 is MNHNY and CDR2 is SVGAGI (reference sequence).